One and the same sample provided the 28 T cell receptor beta chains below, sequenced in a study of CD8 T cells in Susac syndrome. Random hexamers were used to reverse transcribe 0.5 to 1 ug of RNA. In TCRdb, the immunoSEQ multiplex PCR reads were re-called with MiXCR into one record per CDR3 protein. The sample lists some 150,000 distinct CDR3 sequences, 95% occurring once. Sequences were obtained from CD4+ T cells from PBMCs. The origin of the receptors is a human donor with Susac syndrome.

The J gene is TRBJ1-2, the V gene TRBV14, with D perhaps TRBD1 (6 bases). This CDR3 spans 15 amino acids. V lost 0 bases, J lost 7 bases, and 15 bases lay in between. Germline V lookup: CDR1 SGHDN, CDR2 FVKESK. CDR3 in DNA: TGTGCCAGCAGCCAAGAAATGGGGGCGATGGGTGGCTACACCTTC. The encoded protein is CASSQEMGAMGGYTF.

The V and J genes are TRBV20-1 and TRBJ1-5, with 8 bases lining up with TRBD1. With 5 bases clipped from V and 3 bases from J, the junction kept 6 bases outside the gene matches. CDR1 and CDR2 (germline): DFQATT, SNEGSKA (reference sequence). CDR3 length: 14 amino acids. The CDR3 sequence: CSAGTGGTNQPQHF. CDR3 nucleotides: TGCAGTGCTGGTACAGGGGGAACCAATCAGCCCCAGCATTTT.

CDR3 sequence (DNA): TGTGCCAGCTCCATTTCAGGGGTCGGGACGCAGCCCCAGCATTTT. Its protein is CASSISGVGTQPQHF. This chain uses TRBV18 with TRBJ1-5; a possible D gene is TRBD1 (6 bases). Germline-derived CDR1 and CDR2 are KGHSH and LQKENI. Trimming removed 6 bases from V and 7 bases from J, with 19 bases in between. The CDR3 spans 15 residues.

The chain couples TRBV12-3 or TRBV12-4 to TRBJ2-5, with D perhaps matching TRBD2 (6 bases). V gave up 6 bases and J gave up 7 bases, with 18 bases separating them. This CDR3 spans 14 amino acids. Here the CDR3 DNA reads TGTGCCAGCAGGTACCGGGTCCTCGGGGGGACCCAGTACTTC. Its translation is CASRYRVLGGTQYF.

This chain links TRBV5-4 with TRBJ2-6; a possible D gene is TRBD2 (5 bases). V lost 3 bases to trimming and J lost 0 bases, with 13 bases between them. This CDR3 contains 17 residues. Germline V gene data show CDR1 as SGHNT and CDR2 as YYREEE (reference sequence). The CDR3 here is CASSSGGRTSGANVLTF. CDR3 nucleotide sequence: TGTGCCAGCAGCTCCGGAGGACGGACCTCTGGGGCCAACGTCCTGACTTTC.

The genes are TRBV27 and TRBJ1-6; D gene uncertain. CDR1 and CDR2 (germline): MNHEY, SMNVEV (reference sequence). The CDR3 is made up of 13 amino acids. The V and J ends lost 2 bases and 8 bases respectively, with 7 bases between them. The DNA of the CDR3 is TGTGCCAGCAGTTTAGCTATTGATTCACCCCTCCACTTT. This translates into CASSLAIDSPLHF.

The chain employs TRBV18 and TRBJ2-7; 7 nucleotides line up with TRBD2. Germline CDR1 is KGHSH and CDR2 is LQKENI. The ends lost 3 bases at V and 0 bases at J; junction bases unmatched: 8. The length of the CDR3 is 16 residues. CDR3 in DNA: TGTGCCAGCTCACCGGGAGGGACGCAGAGCTCCTACGAGCAGTACTTC. Amino acid sequence: CASSPGGTQSSYEQYF.

This chain uses TRBV5-1 with TRBJ2-7, with D unclear. The CDR3 sequence is 14 residues long. The germline gives CDR1 SGHRS, CDR2 YFSETQ. The ends were cut back, 1 base at V and 7 bases at J, with 15 bases in the middle. The CDR3 sequence is CASSLIRYAQEQYF. The CDR3 bases are TGCGCCAGCAGCTTGATACGCTACGCCCAGGAGCAGTACTTC.

This clonotype was picked up one time. The chain is built from TRBV4-1 and TRBJ2-7, with D tentatively TRBD1 (6 bases). Per the germline V gene, CDR1 is MGHRA and CDR2 is YSYEKL. V dropped 3 bases and J dropped 5 bases, with 17 bases sitting between them. The CDR3 totals 15 residues. The CDR3 DNA sequence: TGCGCCAGCAGCCATATAGGGACACGGGTCGACGAGCAGTACTTC. As protein: CASSHIGTRVDEQYF.

This chain connects TRBV18 to TRBJ1-5; D is uncertain. Per the germline V gene, CDR1 is KGHSH and CDR2 is LQKENI. The CDR3 extends over 12 amino acids. Trimming stripped 3 bases from V and 4 bases from J, with 4 bases between. CDR3 sequence reads: CASSPENQPQHF. Here the CDR3 DNA reads TGTGCCAGCTCACCCGAAAATCAGCCCCAGCATTTT.

The chain couples TRBV9 to TRBJ2-3; D not certain. Trimming cost V 4 bases and J 6 bases, with 12 bases left between them. The CDR3 runs 13 residues. Per the germline V gene, CDR1 is SGDLS and CDR2 is YYNGEE. CDR3 sequence: CASSSGHGDTQYF. In nucleotides, the CDR3 is TGTGCCAGCAGCTCCGGCCATGGGGATACGCAGTATTTT.

The chain employs TRBV19 and TRBJ2-1, with D perhaps assigned TRBD1 or TRBD2 (5 bases each). The V end lost 3 bases, the J end lost 7 bases, and 10 bases lay between the germline ends. Germline V gene sequence: CDR1 LNHDA, CDR2 SQIVND (reference sequence). This CDR3 is built from 13 residues. DNA for the CDR3: TGTGCCAGTAGTATGGGGGTCAGGAATGAGCAGTTCTTC. Encoded protein: CASSMGVRNEQFF.

The chain is built from TRBV12-3 or TRBV12-4 and TRBJ2-6, with D unclear. This CDR3 has 15 residues. V was pared by 6 bases and J by 1 base, with 10 bases between. CDR3 in DNA: TGTGCCAGCAGCCCCCCGGCGTCTGGGGCCAACGTCCTGACTTTC. Translated, it gives CASSPPASGANVLTF.

The rearrangement uses TRBV19 and TRBJ2-7; D possibly corresponds to TRBD1 (6 bases). V lost 3 bases and J 5 bases, leaving 14 bases between the germline ends. CDR3 size: 14 residues. CDR1 and CDR2 from the germline V gene are LNHDA and SQIVND (reference sequence). The DNA of the CDR3 is TGTGCCAGTAGTATCAGGGGTGAGGGTGACGAGCAGTACTTC. Its translation is CASSIRGEGDEQYF.

The sample holds one count of this clonotype. The rearrangement joins TRBV28 to TRBJ2-3; D is possibly TRBD2 (5 bases). Trimming shortened V by 6 bases and J by 3 bases, and 19 bases separated the two germline ends. Germline-derived CDR1 and CDR2 are MDHEN and SYDVKM. The CDR3 runs 16 residues. The CDR3 sequence is CASSGGLGVRTDTQYF. CDR3 coding DNA: TGTGCCAGCAGCGGCGGGCTCGGGGTCCGGACAGATACGCAGTATTTT.

The CDR3 region is CSAKDFSSYNEQFF. In nucleotides, the CDR3 is TGCAGTGCTAAGGACTTCAGCTCCTACAATGAGCAGTTCTTC. This sequence joins TRBV20-1 and TRBJ2-1; D is perhaps TRBD2 (5 bases). In germline, CDR1 is DFQATT, CDR2 SNEGSKA (reference sequence). This CDR3 contains 14 residues. Deletions cut 4 bases from V and 0 bases from J, with 10 bases between.

V gene TRBV6-5 combines with J gene TRBJ2-3; 7 nucleotides match TRBD2. The germline gives CDR1 MNHEY, CDR2 SVGAGI. Unmatched junction bases numbered 6, after V lost 10 bases and J lost 2 bases. The CDR3 loop spans 13 amino acids. The CDR3: CATRDYPTDTQYF. The CDR3 region has the DNA TGTGCCACCAGGGACTACCCCACAGATACGCAGTATTTT.

The CDR3 DNA is TGTGCCAGCAGCCAAGAGGGGGACAATCAGCCCCAGCATTTT. Its protein is CASSQEGDNQPQHF. The rearrangement uses TRBV4-2 and TRBJ1-5, with TRBD1 as a possible D gene (5 bases). Germline V lookup: CDR1 LGHNA, CDR2 YNFKEQ. The CDR3 spans 14 residues. With 0 bases removed from V and 3 bases from J, the gap between germline ends came to 6 bases.

The chain has TRBV6-2 or TRBV6-3 and TRBJ2-5; D is possibly TRBD1 (6 bases). V shed 1 base and J shed 0 bases, with 9 bases lying between them. CDR1 and CDR2 (germline): MNHEY, SVGEGT. The CDR3 contains 15 residues. CDR3 nucleotide sequence: TGTGCCAGCAGTTACTGGGCAGGGGACCAAGAGACCCAGTACTTC. Translating it yields CASSYWAGDQETQYF.

The chain uses TRBV6-5 and TRBJ2-7; D is perhaps TRBD1 or TRBD2 (6 bases each). Between the trimmed V and J ends, which lost 5 bases and 7 bases, there was a span of 18 bases. Germline V gene lookup returns CDR1 MNHEY and CDR2 SVGAGI. The CDR3 is made up of 14 amino acids. The CDR3 DNA follows: TGTGCCAGCAGTAGGGCCGGGGGCGTCGTGGAGCAGTACTTC. It encodes CASSRAGGVVEQYF.

The gene calls are TRBV29-1 and TRBJ1-5; D remains unclear. Germline CDR1 reads SQVTM; CDR2 reads ANQGSEA. CDR3 size: 13 residues. V lost 1 base, J lost 4 bases, and 8 bases lay in between. The CDR3 loop reads CSVEVGRNQPQHF. DNA of the CDR3: TGCAGCGTTGAAGTAGGTCGGAATCAGCCCCAGCATTTT.

The V and J genes are TRBV2 and TRBJ1-1; D perhaps matches TRBD1 (5 bases). The V gene's germline CDR1 is SNHLY and CDR2 FYNNEI. The germline V and J ends were trimmed by 7 bases and 3 bases, with 12 bases remaining between them. CDR3 length equals 13 residues. For the CDR3, the DNA is TGTGCCAGCAACTGGAGGGGTGACACTGAAGCTTTCTTT. Translation: CASNWRGDTEAFF.

The J gene is TRBJ1-5, the V gene TRBV15, with D unresolved. The ends were cut back, 0 bases at V and 1 base at J, with 7 bases in the middle. Germline CDR1 LNHNV, CDR2 YYDKDF (reference sequence). The CDR3 is 15 residues long. CDR3 sequence reads: CATSRDEQSNQPQHF. The CDR3 bases are TGTGCCACCAGCAGAGATGAACAGAGCAATCAGCCCCAGCATTTT.

V and J are TRBV5-4 and TRBJ2-7, with 8 bases aligning to TRBD2. V was pared by 4 bases and J by 6 bases, with 12 bases of the junction left unmatched. The CDR3 is made up of 15 amino acids. Looked up from germline, CDR1 is SGHNT and CDR2 is YYREEE (reference sequence). This chain's CDR3 is CASSPPPGGLGEQYF. In DNA, the CDR3 is TGTGCCAGCAGCCCCCCGCCGGGGGGGCTTGGCGAGCAGTACTTC.

V gene TRBV20-1 combines with J gene TRBJ2-5, with D possibly TRBD2 on 6 matching bases. The V gene lost 2 bases and the J gene lost 4 bases, with 14 bases spanning the gap. This CDR3 spans 14 amino acids. Germline V gene lookup returns CDR1 DFQATT and CDR2 SNEGSKA (reference sequence). Here the CDR3 reads CSARPGGKLETQYF. Written as DNA, the CDR3 is TGCAGTGCTAGACCTGGGGGGAAGCTAGAGACCCAGTACTTC.

The chain is built from TRBV4-3 and TRBJ2-7; D perhaps matches TRBD1 (5 bases). The CDR3 loop spans 15 amino acids. CDR1 is LGHNA and CDR2 is YSLEER in the germline V gene. The ends were cut back, 0 bases at V and 3 bases at J, with 12 bases in the middle. CDR3 sequence reads: CASSQEVGRDYEQYF. DNA of the CDR3: TGCGCCAGCAGCCAAGAGGTAGGCAGGGACTACGAGCAGTACTTC.

The CDR3 here is CATSRGLLDVRNEKLFF. In DNA form, the CDR3 reads TGTGCCACCAGCAGAGGTTTATTAGACGTGCGTAATGAAAAACTGTTTTTT. J is TRBJ1-4 and V is TRBV15; no clear D gene. Germline CDR1 reads LNHNV; CDR2 reads YYDKDF (reference sequence). Deletions cut 1 base from V and 4 bases from J, with 16 bases between. The CDR3 consists of 17 residues. Combining the CDR3 with reference TRBV15 and TRBJ1-4 gives the whole variable domain DAMVIQNPRYQVTQFGKPVTLSCSQTLNHNVMYWYQQKSSQAPKLLFHYYDKDFNNEADTPDNFQSRRPNTSFCFLDIRSPGLGDTAMYLCATSRGLLDVRNEKLFFGSGTQLSVL.

V gene TRBV11-2 combines with J gene TRBJ2-2; D is unresolved. The V gene's germline CDR1 is SGHAT and CDR2 FQNNGV. V lost 5 bases and J lost 7, with 8 bases in between. The CDR3 extends over 12 amino acids. CDR3 in amino acids: CASSQSSGELFF. DNA for the CDR3: TGTGCCAGCAGCCAAAGCAGCGGGGAGCTGTTTTTT. Supplemented by reference TRBV11-2 and TRBJ2-2, the full variable domain reads EAGVAQSPRYKIIEKRQSVAFWCNPISGHATLYWYQQILGQGPKLLIQFQNNGVVDDSQLPKDRFSAERLKGVDSTLKIQPAKLEDSAVYLCASSQSSGELFFGEGSRLTVL.